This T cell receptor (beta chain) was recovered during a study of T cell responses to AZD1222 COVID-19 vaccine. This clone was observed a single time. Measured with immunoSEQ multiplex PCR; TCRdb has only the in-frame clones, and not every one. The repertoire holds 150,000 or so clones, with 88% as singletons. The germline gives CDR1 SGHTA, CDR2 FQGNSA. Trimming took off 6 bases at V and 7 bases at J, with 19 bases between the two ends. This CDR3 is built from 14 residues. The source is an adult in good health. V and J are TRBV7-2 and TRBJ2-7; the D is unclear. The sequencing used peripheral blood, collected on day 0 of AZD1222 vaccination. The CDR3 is CASSWTGRDGEQYF. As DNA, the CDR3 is TGTGCCAGCAGTTGGACCGGTAGGGATGGTGAGCAGTACTTC.